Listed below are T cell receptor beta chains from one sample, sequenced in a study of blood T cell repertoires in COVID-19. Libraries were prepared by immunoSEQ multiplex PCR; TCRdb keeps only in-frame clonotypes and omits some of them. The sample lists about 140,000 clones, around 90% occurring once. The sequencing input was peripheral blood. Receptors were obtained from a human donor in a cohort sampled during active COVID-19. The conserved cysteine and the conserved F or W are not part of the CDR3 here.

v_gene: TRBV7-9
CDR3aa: ASSYGQGMNTEAF

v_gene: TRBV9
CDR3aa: ASSASVTGTGGYNEQF

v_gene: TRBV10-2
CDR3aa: ASSGTGSGTEAF

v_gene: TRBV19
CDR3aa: ASSIVAGLGQPQH

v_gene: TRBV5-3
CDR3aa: ARSLAGVGYT

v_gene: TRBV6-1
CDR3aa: ASSEAQLAGGETQY

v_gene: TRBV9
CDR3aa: ASSVLAGGTDTQY

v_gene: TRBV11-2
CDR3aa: ASSLIGGYNEQF

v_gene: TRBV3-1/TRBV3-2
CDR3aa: ASSRPTSKETQY

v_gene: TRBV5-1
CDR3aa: ASSRGMNTEAF

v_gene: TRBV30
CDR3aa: AWSGQRLTYEQY

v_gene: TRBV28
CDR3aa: ASSLWEENTEAF

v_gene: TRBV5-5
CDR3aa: ASSLDREWETQY

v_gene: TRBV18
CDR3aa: ASSREAARGITEAF

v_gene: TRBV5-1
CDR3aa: ASSPQGANEQF

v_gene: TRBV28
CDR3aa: ASSLWTDNQPQH

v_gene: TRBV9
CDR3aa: ASSERAGQNYEQY

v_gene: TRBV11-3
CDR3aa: ASGSQGEQY

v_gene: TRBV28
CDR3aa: ASRGTGPSTIY

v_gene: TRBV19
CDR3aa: ASSINGIPPYNEQF

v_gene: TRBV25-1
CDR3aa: ASSGDRTRGQY

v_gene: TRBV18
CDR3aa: ASSPGQGSYEQY

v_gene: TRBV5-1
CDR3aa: ASSLEKGGQPQH

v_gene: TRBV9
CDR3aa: ASSVATGSEWEQY

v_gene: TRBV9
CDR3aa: ASRRTGGEPTDTQY

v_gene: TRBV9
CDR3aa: ASSDRVYGYT

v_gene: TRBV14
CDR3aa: ASSQGRTGPSVNTEAF

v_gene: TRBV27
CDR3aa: ASSLLPGDGYT

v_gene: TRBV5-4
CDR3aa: ASSLALNSPLH

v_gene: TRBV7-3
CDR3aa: ASSLNDLGDTEAF

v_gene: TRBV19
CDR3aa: ASSTSTGVLSYEQY

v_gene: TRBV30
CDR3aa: AWGDGGLETQY

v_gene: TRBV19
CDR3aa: ASSIVSGRANIAGELF

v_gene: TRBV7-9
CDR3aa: ASRVAGGNPEAF

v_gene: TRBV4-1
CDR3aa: ASSQEGLAGGRADTQY

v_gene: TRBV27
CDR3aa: ASSFGRGAYEQY

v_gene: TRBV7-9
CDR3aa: ASSPTGSNQPQH

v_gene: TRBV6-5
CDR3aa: ASSSYGQKAF

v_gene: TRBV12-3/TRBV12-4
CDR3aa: ASSRTADTEAF